The subject of this entry is one T cell receptor (beta chain). What it recognizes is unknown. Produced via immunoSEQ multiplex PCR; TCRdb's table is partial and in-frame only. The sample lists more than 35,000 clones; 70% to 80% were seen once. This entry comes from a study of CD4 T cells in relation to SARS-CoV-2 and coronaviruses. CDR1 and CDR2 from the germline V gene are MNHNY and SVGAGI (reference sequence). Trimming cost V 6 bases and J 8 bases, with 17 bases left between them. This CDR3 is 14 amino acids long. The source of this sequence is an adult with COVID-19. The V gene is TRBV6-6, the J gene TRBJ1-5; D is uncertain. The sequenced sample consisted of memory CD4+ T cells from PBMCs, cultured in vitro. The CDR3 loop reads CASSPGTPRKPQHF. DNA of the CDR3: TGTGCCAGCAGCCCAGGAACCCCGAGGAAGCCCCAGCATTTT.